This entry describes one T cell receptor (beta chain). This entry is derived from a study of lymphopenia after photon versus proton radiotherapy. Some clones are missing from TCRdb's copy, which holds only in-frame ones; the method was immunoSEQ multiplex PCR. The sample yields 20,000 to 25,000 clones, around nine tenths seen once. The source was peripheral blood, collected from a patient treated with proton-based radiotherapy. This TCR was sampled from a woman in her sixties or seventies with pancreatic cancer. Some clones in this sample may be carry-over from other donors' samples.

In nucleotides, the CDR3 is TGTGCCAGCAATGCCTATAGCACAGATACGCAGTATTTT. Its translation: CASNAYSTDTQYF. This chain joins TRBV28 and TRBJ2-3; no definite D call. The CDR3 runs 13 residues. In germline, CDR1 is MDHEN, CDR2 SYDVKM. Deletions cut 7 bases from V and 0 bases from J, with 8 bases between.